This note documents a single T cell receptor (beta chain) sequence. This entry comes from a study of blood T cell repertoires in COVID-19. Looking at the study overall: The origin of the acute and convalescent COVID-19 samples was the United States, Italy and Spain. T cells, B-cell-depleted T cells, or PBMCs provided the cDNA or gDNA that served as material.

Germline CDR1 is LNHNV and CDR2 is YYDKDF (reference sequence). V lost 0 bases to trimming and J lost 7 bases, with 16 bases between them. The CDR3 is 16 residues long. Study processing details: Nucleated cell counts were estimated from reference gene primer amplification. The table came from immunoSEQ multiplex PCR; TCRdb's copy has only in-frame clones and leaves some out. The V and J calls and clone size come from that table; D and trimming were worked out from the DNA. The repertoire holds tens of thousands of clones, more than 70% seen once, with approximately 28% in the top ten. The receptor was derived from a woman of 80 years or more with acute or convalescent COVID-19. Input material: peripheral blood. The chain links TRBV15 to TRBJ1-5, with D unresolved. The CDR3 sequence: CATSRDRGRAGQPQHF. CDR3 DNA: TGTGCCACCAGCAGAGATAGAGGCCGAGCGGGACAGCCCCAGCATTTT.